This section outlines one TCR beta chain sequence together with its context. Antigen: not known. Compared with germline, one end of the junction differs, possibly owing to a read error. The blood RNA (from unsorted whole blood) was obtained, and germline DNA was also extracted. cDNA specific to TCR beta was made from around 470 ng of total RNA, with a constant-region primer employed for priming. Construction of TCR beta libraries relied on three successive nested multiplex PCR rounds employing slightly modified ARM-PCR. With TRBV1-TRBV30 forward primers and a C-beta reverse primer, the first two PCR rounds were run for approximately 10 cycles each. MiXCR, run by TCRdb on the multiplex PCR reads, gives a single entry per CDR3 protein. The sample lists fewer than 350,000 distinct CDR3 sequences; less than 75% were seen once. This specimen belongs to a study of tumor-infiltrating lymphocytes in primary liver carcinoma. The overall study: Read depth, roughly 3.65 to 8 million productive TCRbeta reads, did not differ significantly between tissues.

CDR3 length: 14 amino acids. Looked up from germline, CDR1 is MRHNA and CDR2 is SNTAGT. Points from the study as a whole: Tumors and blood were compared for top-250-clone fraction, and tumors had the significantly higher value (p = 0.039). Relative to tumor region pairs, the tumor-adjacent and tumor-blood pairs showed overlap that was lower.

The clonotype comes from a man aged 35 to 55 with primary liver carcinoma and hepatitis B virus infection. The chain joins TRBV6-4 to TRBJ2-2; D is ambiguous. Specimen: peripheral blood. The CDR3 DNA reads TGTCCCAGCAGGCTCAGTTTAAACACCGGGGAGCTGTTTTTT. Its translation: CPSRLSLNTGELFF.